Given below is one TCR beta chain in context. What it binds is not known. The data were obtained in a study of cytomegalovirus exposure and HLA in healthy donors. The study's findings and limits: Later work associated over 15,000 TCR beta sequences with HLA alleles at 0.05 false discovery rate. TCR beta chains associated with HLA were, in a later analysis, more clonally expanded than equally common others. Being indistinguishable, some V segments were excluded, TRBV6-2 and TRBV6-3 among them.

The germline V gene has CDR1 SQVTM and CDR2 ANQGSEA. The CDR3 contains 13 residues. Every donor was a healthy person donating bone marrow. Both 60 Vbeta primers and 13 Jbeta primers went into the PCR. TCRdb's table, derived via immunoSEQ multiplex PCR, lists solely in-frame clones and lacks some. The repertoire holds around 140,000 clones, with 60% to 85% as singletons. The TCR was taken from a woman aged 40-49 years in good health and CMV-seronegative. Material for sequencing was PBMCs. The V gene is TRBV29-1, the J gene TRBJ1-1; D gene ambiguous. The J call may be in error: the DNA end matches TRBJ2-2 better. This CDR3 is CSTDAGATGELFF. Here the CDR3 DNA reads TGCAGCACCGATGCCGGAGCCACCGGGGAGCTGTTTTTT.